The T cell receptor (beta chain) under discussion was sequenced for a study of T cells in women clearing cervical HPV infection. Study-wide context: Cases: HPV16-related CIN3 or worse on histology, a couple of invasive cancers. Study-wide points: Controls had more TRBV6-7 (approximately 0.15%) than cases (approximately 0.11%).

immunoSEQ multiplex PCR used an average of around 1,200 ng genomic DNA. Assay used: immunoSEQ multiplex PCR; TCRdb lists only in-frame clones, some missing. The sample includes some 31,000 clones. Concerning this clone: Its antigen is unidentified. Read coverage stops 3 residues before the CDR3 terminus; the germline J gene supplies the remainder.

V lost 0 bases to trimming and J lost 4 bases, with 9 bases between them. This CDR3 comprises 13 residues. Germline CDR1 reads GTSNPN; CDR2 reads SVGIG (reference sequence). This clonotype was sampled from a woman between 18 and 69 years old with a cervical HPV16 infection that either progressed to CIN3+ or cleared (not recorded which). Material for sequencing was blood buffy coat. The rearrangement uses TRBV30 and TRBJ1-1, with D hard to call. The CDR3 here is CAWSVGVSTEAFF. CDR3 DNA, as far as it was read: TGTGCCTGGAGTGTCGGGGTTAGCACTGAA.